This entry describes one TCR beta chain. This entry belongs to a study of CD8 T cells in Susac syndrome. Reverse transcription of about 0.5 to 1 ug RNA used random hexamers. TCRdb independently ran MiXCR on the immunoSEQ multiplex PCR reads; one entry per CDR3 protein. The table shows 200,000 to 300,000 distinct CDR3 sequences, with approximately 92% occurring only once. While CD8+ and CD4+ T cells were isolated negatively, TEMRA cells were enriched by FACS. The receptor was derived from a human donor with multiple sclerosis. Sequencing input: CD4+ T cells from PBMCs.

The chain's CDR3 is CASSSGLNNEQFF. In DNA, the CDR3 is TGTGCCAGCAGTTCGGGACTAAACAATGAGCAGTTCTTC. This chain links TRBV6-2 or TRBV6-3 with TRBJ2-1; TRBD2 matches 7 bases. CDR1 is MNHEY and CDR2 is SVGEGT in the germline V gene. V was clipped by 4 bases and J by 5 bases; unmatched bases: 2. The CDR3 has 13 residues.